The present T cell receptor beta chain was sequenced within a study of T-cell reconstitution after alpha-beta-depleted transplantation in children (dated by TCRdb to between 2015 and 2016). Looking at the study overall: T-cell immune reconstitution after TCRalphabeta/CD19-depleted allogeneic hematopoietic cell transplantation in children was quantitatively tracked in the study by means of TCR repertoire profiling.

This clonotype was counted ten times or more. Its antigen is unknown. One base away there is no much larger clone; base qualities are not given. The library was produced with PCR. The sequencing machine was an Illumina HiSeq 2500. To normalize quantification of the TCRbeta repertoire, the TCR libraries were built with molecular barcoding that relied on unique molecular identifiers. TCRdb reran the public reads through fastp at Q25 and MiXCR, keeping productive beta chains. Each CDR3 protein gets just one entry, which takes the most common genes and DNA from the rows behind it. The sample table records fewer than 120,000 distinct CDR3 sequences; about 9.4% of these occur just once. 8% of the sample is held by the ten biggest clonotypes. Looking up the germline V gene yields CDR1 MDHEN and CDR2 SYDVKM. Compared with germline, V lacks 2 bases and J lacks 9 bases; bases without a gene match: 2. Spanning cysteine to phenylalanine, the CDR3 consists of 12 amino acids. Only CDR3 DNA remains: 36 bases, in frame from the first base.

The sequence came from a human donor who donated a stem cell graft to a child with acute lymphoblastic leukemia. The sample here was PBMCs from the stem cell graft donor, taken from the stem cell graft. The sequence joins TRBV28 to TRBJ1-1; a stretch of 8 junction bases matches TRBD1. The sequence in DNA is TGTGCCAGCAGTTTAGACAGGGGAAAAGCTTTCTTT. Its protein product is CASSLDRGKAFF. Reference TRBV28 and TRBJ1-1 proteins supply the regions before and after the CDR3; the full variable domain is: DVKVTQSSRYLVKRTGEKVFLECVQDMDHENMFWYRQDPGLGLRLIYFSYDVKMKEKGDIPEGYSVSREKKERFSLILESASTNQTSMYLCASSLDRGKAFFGQGTRLTVV.